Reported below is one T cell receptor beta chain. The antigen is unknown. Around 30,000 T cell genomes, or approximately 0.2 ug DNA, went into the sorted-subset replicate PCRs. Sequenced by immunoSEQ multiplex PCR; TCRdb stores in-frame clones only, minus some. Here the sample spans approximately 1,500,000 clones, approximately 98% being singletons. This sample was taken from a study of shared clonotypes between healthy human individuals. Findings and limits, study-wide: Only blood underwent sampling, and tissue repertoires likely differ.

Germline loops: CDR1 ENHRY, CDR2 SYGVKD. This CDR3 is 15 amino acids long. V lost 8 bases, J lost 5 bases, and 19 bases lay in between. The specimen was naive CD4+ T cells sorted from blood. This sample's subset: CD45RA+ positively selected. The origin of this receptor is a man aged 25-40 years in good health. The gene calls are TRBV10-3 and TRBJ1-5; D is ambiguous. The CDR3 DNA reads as TGTGCCATCGGGCGTGAAGGGTTCCCCGATCAGCCCCAGCATTTT. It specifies CAIGREGFPDQPQHF.